The 16 T cell receptor beta chains given below trace back to one sample, sequenced in a study of PD-1 blockade in classical Hodgkin lymphoma. All patients relapsed after autologous stem cell transplantation, and brentuximab vedotin exposure varied. Sequencing used immunoSEQ multiplex PCR; TCRdb keeps in-frame clones, though not all of them. The data hold more than 45,000 clones, with roughly 66% observed a single time. Sequenced material: peripheral blood mononuclear cells (PBMCs), taken before the second cycle of nivolumab. Source of these receptors: a human donor with classical Hodgkin lymphoma.

This chain links TRBV30 with TRBJ2-7, with D unresolved. CDR3 length: 14 residues. Germline V CDR1 and CDR2: GTSNPN, SVGIG (reference sequence). V lost 0 bases and J lost 3, with 12 bases in between. In DNA, the CDR3 is TGTGCCTGGAGTGTAGGGCCCCCAAACTACGAGCAGTACTTC. Translating gives CAWSVGPPNYEQYF.

This clone was recorded a few times. V gene TRBV5-6 combines with J gene TRBJ1-3, with no clear D. Germline-derived CDR1 and CDR2 are SGHDT and YYEEEE. Trimming pared 5 bases from V and 0 bases from J, leaving 12 bases between. This CDR3 spans 15 amino acids. As DNA, the CDR3 is TGTGCCAGCAGGCCGTGGAGCAGCTCTGGAAACACCATATATTTT. This sequence encodes CASRPWSSSGNTIYF.

This chain links TRBV19 with TRBJ1-1; TRBD1 matches at 7 bases. The germline gives CDR1 LNHDA, CDR2 SQIVND (reference sequence). V trimming: 8 bases; J trimming: 2 bases; junction bases outside the gene matches: 5. CDR3 length: 13 amino acids. CDR3 DNA sequence: TGTGCCAGTTCGACAGGGCGAAACACTGAAGCTTTCTTT. It yields the protein CASSTGRNTEAFF.

This clone has just a few counts. J is TRBJ2-7 and V is TRBV6-6; D possibly corresponds to TRBD2 (5 bases). The CDR3 sequence is 12 residues long. Deletions cut 6 bases from V and 4 bases from J, with 10 bases between. Germline V lookup: CDR1 MNHNY, CDR2 SVGAGI (reference sequence). The CDR3 DNA reads as TGTGCCAGCAGCGAGATAGCGTACGAGCAGTACTTC. Encoded protein: CASSEIAYEQYF.

This clone was counted only a few times. The rearrangement links TRBV5-7 to TRBJ2-3; 10 nucleotides match TRBD1. TRBV5-7 is annotated as an ORF whose role is uncertain. With V trimmed by 2 bases and J by 3 bases, 9 bases remained unmatched. This CDR3 has 17 residues. The CDR3 DNA reads as TGTGCCAGCAGCTTAACCGACAGGGGGCGGGGTACAGATACGCAGTATTTT. It specifies CASSLTDRGRGTDTQYF.

The rearrangement links TRBV9 to TRBJ2-3, with a tentative D call TRBD2 (5 bases). Trimming took off 2 bases at V and 5 bases at J, with 18 bases between the two ends. CDR1 is SGDLS, CDR2 YYNGEE, per germline. The CDR3 runs 16 residues. CDR3 protein: CASSVRTGSMGDTQYF. The CDR3 DNA reads TGTGCCAGCAGCGTCAGGACGGGGTCAATGGGAGATACGCAGTATTTT.

This clone is medium-sized within its sample. This rearrangement joins TRBV10-3 to TRBJ1-1, with D uncertain. Germline lookup yields CDR1 ENHRY and CDR2 SYGVKD. This CDR3 spans 13 amino acids. Between the trimmed V and J ends, which lost 0 bases and 7 bases, there was a span of 9 bases. CDR3 sequence reads: CAISESFGYEAFF. CDR3 bases: TGTGCCATCAGTGAGTCGTTTGGGTATGAAGCTTTCTTT.

This chain uses TRBV6-6 with TRBJ2-7, with D unresolved. CDR3 length: 15 residues. V was clipped by 2 bases and J by 2 bases, with 13 bases between them. Germline V gene sequence: CDR1 MNHNY, CDR2 SVGAGI (reference sequence). CDR3 region: CASSYLALNPYEQYF. CDR3 DNA sequence: TGTGCCAGCAGTTACCTTGCCCTAAACCCCTACGAGCAGTACTTC.

A few counts support this clone. CDR3 residues: CATQPRQGMGEKLFF. CDR3 nucleotide sequence: TGTGCCACCCAACCCCGACAGGGAATGGGTGAAAAACTGTTTTTT. The chain links TRBV19 to TRBJ1-4; 7 bases fit TRBD1. The CDR3 contains 15 residues. Trimming removed 10 bases from V and 7 bases from J; junction bases left unmatched: 15. The germline gives CDR1 LNHDA, CDR2 SQIVND (reference sequence).

The chain uses TRBV12-5 and TRBJ2-1; 12 bases line up with TRBD2. Germline V gene sequence: CDR1 LGHNT, CDR2 FRNRAP. Trimming cost V 4 bases and J 9 bases; bases outside gene matches: 4. CDR3 size: 14 residues. CDR3 amino acids: CASGSSGLAGEQFF. CDR3 DNA sequence: TGTGCTAGTGGTTCCTCGGGACTAGCGGGTGAGCAGTTCTTC. Filled out from reference TRBV12-5 and TRBJ2-1, the complete variable domain reads DARVTQTPRHKVTEMGQEVTMRCQPILGHNTVFWYRQTMMQGLELLAYFRNRAPLDDSGMPKDRFSAEMPDATLATLKIQPSEPRDSAVYFCASGSSGLAGEQFFGPGTRLTVL.

V usage is TRBV30 and J usage is TRBJ2-7; D possibly corresponds to TRBD2 (6 bases). Germline CDR1 is GTSNPN and CDR2 is SVGIG (reference sequence). Trimming stripped 0 bases from V and 4 bases from J, with 13 bases between. The CDR3 consists of 14 residues. CDR3: CAWSVRRGTYEQYF. The CDR3 DNA reads TGTGCCTGGAGTGTACGTCGGGGGACGTACGAGCAGTACTTC.

The chain couples TRBV7-9 to TRBJ2-1; the match to TRBD1 covers 8 bases. CDR3 size: 15 residues. Trimming at V came to 5 bases and at J to 4 bases, leaving 7 bases not matched to a gene. Germline V gene data show CDR1 as SEHNR and CDR2 as FQNEAQ (reference sequence). The CDR3 nucleotides read TGTGCCAGCAGCCCCCCGGGACAGGCGTACAATGAGCAGTTCTTC. Its protein product is CASSPPGQAYNEQFF.

This chain connects TRBV30 to TRBJ2-3; TRBD2 matches at 10 bases. This CDR3 is built from 16 residues. With 1 base clipped from V and 2 bases from J, the junction kept 6 bases outside the gene matches. From germline, CDR1 is GTSNPN and CDR2 SVGIG (reference sequence). CDR3 loop: CAWSAPTSGVTDTQYF. Here the CDR3 DNA reads TGTGCCTGGAGTGCCCCTACTAGCGGGGTCACAGATACGCAGTATTTT.

CDR3 nucleotide sequence: TGTGCCAGCAGTTCGCCGCCCACCTACGAGCAGTACTTC. Translation gives CASSSPPTYEQYF. The chain couples TRBV28 to TRBJ2-7; D remains ambiguous. The CDR3 has 13 residues. Trimming took off 4 bases at V and 2 bases at J, with 9 bases between the two ends. Per germline, CDR1 MDHEN and CDR2 SYDVKM.

The V and J genes are TRBV27 and TRBJ2-7, with D uncertain. The CDR3 totals 15 residues. CDR1 and CDR2 (germline): MNHEY, SMNVEV (reference sequence). V was clipped by 4 bases and J by 7 bases, with 20 bases between them. CDR3 DNA sequence: TGTGCCAGCAGTTCGTCCGGGTCGGGCCGTGGGGAGCAGTACTTC. It encodes CASSSSGSGRGEQYF.

The chain links TRBV11-2 to TRBJ2-6; 8 nucleotides agree with TRBD1. V gave up 4 bases and J gave up 3 bases; unmatched junction bases: 11. Germline lookup yields CDR1 SGHAT and CDR2 FQNNGV. The CDR3 runs to 18 residues. CDR3 sequence reads: CASSSRYQGASGANVLTF. The CDR3, as DNA: TGTGCCAGCAGCTCACGATACCAGGGGGCAAGTGGGGCCAACGTCCTGACTTTC.